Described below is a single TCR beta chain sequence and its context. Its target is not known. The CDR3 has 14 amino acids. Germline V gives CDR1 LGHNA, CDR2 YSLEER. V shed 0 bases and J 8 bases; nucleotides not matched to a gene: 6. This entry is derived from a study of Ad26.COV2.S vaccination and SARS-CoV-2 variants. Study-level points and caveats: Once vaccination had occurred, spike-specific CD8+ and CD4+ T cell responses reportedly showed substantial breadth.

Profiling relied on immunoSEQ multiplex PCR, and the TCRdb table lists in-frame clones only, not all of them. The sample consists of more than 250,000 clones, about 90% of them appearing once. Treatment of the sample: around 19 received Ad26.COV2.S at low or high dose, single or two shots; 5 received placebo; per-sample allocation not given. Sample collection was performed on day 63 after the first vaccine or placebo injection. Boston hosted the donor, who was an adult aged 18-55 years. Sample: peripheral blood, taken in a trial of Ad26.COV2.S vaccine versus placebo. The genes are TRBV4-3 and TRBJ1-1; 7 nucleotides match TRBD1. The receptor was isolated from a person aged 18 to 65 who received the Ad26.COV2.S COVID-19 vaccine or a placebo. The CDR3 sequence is CASSQEGGRGEAFF. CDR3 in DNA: TGCGCCAGCAGCCAAGAGGGTGGCAGGGGGGAAGCTTTCTTT.